This T cell receptor beta chain was sequenced for a study of radiotherapy plus CTLA-4 blockade in lung cancer. As for this clone: The antigen is unknown.

General study points: Expansion of tumor-derived TCR clones was observed in blood after radiotherapy plus ipilimumab.

V lost 1 base and J 0 bases, leaving 10 bases between the germline ends. The CDR3 loop spans 16 amino acids. Germline assignment: CDR1 SGHVS and CDR2 FQNEAQ. TCRdb's table, derived via immunoSEQ multiplex PCR, lists solely in-frame clones and lacks some. The data hold 28,000 or so clones, with around four fifths observed a single time. The clonotype was recovered from a human donor with non-small cell lung cancer who had stable disease on radiotherapy plus ipilimumab. This specimen was peripheral blood, taken from a patient treated with radiotherapy plus ipilimumab. The chain joins TRBV7-8 to TRBJ1-5; D gene uncertain. CDR3 loop: CASSLEPANSNQPQHF. The CDR3 coding sequence is TGTGCCAGCAGCTTAGAGCCTGCAAATAGCAATCAGCCCCAGCATTTT.